This TCR beta chain was profiled in a study of blood T cell repertoires in COVID-19. Per the original data handling: Amplification of reference gene primers provided the estimated nucleated cell counts. Libraries were prepared by immunoSEQ multiplex PCR; TCRdb keeps only in-frame clonotypes and omits some of them. V and J calls and clone size are as listed in that table; D and trimming were resolved from the DNA. The data show over 150,000 clones, about 86% seen once. The CDR3 totals 14 residues. The germline V gene has CDR1 LNHDA and CDR2 SQIVND (reference sequence). V lost 5 bases and J 2 bases, leaving 12 bases between the germline ends.

The gene calls are TRBV19 and TRBJ1-1; D gene unclear. The source is a woman aged 70-85 years with COVID-19, enrolled during active disease. The specimen sequenced was peripheral blood. The CDR3 loop reads CASSRTAINTEAFF. CDR3 DNA sequence: TGTGCCAGTAGTCGGACTGCCATAAACACTGAAGCTTTCTTT.